The 15 T cell receptor beta chains below all came from one sample that was sequenced in a study of technical replicates of blood from a few donors. TCRdb's table, derived via immunoSEQ multiplex PCR, lists solely in-frame clones and lacks some. Of about 80,000 clones listed, about 94% are singletons. Sequenced material: T cells isolated from PBMCs. The receptors originated from a human donor in good health.

The V call is TRBV5-1, the J call TRBJ1-1; unclear D gene. This CDR3 has 15 amino acids. Germline V gene data show CDR1 as SGHRS and CDR2 as YFSETQ. The V and J ends lost 4 bases and 4 bases respectively, with 17 bases between them. The CDR3 DNA reads TGCGCCAGCAGCATCGAGGGTGCAAGGAGCACTGAAGCTTTCTTT. It encodes CASSIEGARSTEAFF.

V and J are TRBV7-9 and TRBJ2-1; D gene uncertain. V lost 6 bases, J lost 8 bases, and 14 bases lay in between. This CDR3 has 13 residues. Per germline, CDR1 SEHNR and CDR2 FQNEAQ (reference sequence). CDR3 in DNA: TGTGCCAGCAGTCCCGACTCCCTAGATGAGCAGTTCTTC. Translated, it gives CASSPDSLDEQFF.

The chain recombines TRBV14 with TRBJ1-1, with D unresolved. Germline V lookup: CDR1 SGHDN, CDR2 FVKESK. Deletions cut 1 base from V and 5 bases from J, with 14 bases between. There are 15 residues in the CDR3. In DNA form, the CDR3 reads TGTGCCAGCAGCCAAGGGCGGATTGAGGGAACTGAAGCTTTCTTT. It codes for CASSQGRIEGTEAFF.

J is TRBJ1-1 and V is TRBV7-6, with D unresolved. The germline V gene encodes CDR1 SGHVS and CDR2 FNYEAQ. With 3 bases removed from V and 4 bases from J, the gap between germline ends came to 6 bases. CDR3 length equals 12 residues. The chain's CDR3 is CASSFGSTEAFF. The DNA for the CDR3 is TGTGCCAGCAGCTTCGGGAGCACTGAAGCTTTCTTT.

The rearrangement uses TRBV29-1 and TRBJ1-2; perhaps TRBD1 as D (6 bases). The V gene's germline CDR1 is SQVTM and CDR2 ANQGSEA. The CDR3 runs 13 residues. V lost 7 bases and J lost 3, with 15 bases in between. CDR3 DNA: TGCAGCGCCACGGGACAATGGGACTATGGCTACACCTTC. Translation: CSATGQWDYGYTF.

This clone showed up just once. CDR3 DNA sequence: TGCAGCGTCGTTAGCGGGGACTCCTACGAGCAGTACTTC. Residues: CSVVSGDSYEQYF. The rearrangement links TRBV29-1 to TRBJ2-7, with TRBD2 matching 8 bases. There are 13 residues in the CDR3. Germline-derived CDR1 and CDR2 are SQVTM and ANQGSEA. J was trimmed by 0 bases and V by 6 bases; bases with no gene match: 4.

This rearrangement joins TRBV7-3 to TRBJ1-1; 7 bases agree with TRBD1. The CDR3 extends over 16 amino acids. V trimming: 2 bases; J trimming: 3 bases; junction bases outside the gene matches: 9. The germline V gene has CDR1 SGHTA and CDR2 FQGTGA. The CDR3 spells CASSLGGTATHTEAFF. The DNA for the CDR3 is TGTGCCAGCAGCTTAGGTGGGACAGCCACCCACACTGAAGCTTTCTTT.

The CDR3 here is CASRFVSGGGNTGELFF. CDR3 DNA: TGTGCCAGCAGATTCGTTTCAGGCGGAGGGAACACCGGGGAGCTGTTTTTT. The chain links TRBV5-8 to TRBJ2-2, with a possible D match to TRBD2 (5 bases). The CDR3 is 17 amino acids. Trimming removed 5 bases at V and 1 base at J, with 18 bases between. The germline CDR1 and CDR2 sequences are SGHTS and YDEGEE.

The chain couples TRBV6-5 to TRBJ2-1; TRBD2 matches at 7 bases. This CDR3 has 14 residues. Trimming took 2 bases from V and 8 from J; bases not matched to a gene: 6. Per germline, CDR1 MNHEY and CDR2 SVGAGI. The CDR3 spells CASSYRREFYEQFF. The DNA of the CDR3 is TGTGCCAGCAGTTACCGGCGGGAGTTCTATGAGCAGTTCTTC.

This sequence joins TRBV27 and TRBJ2-3, with TRBD2 matching 9 bases. Germline CDR1 and CDR2: MNHEY and SMNVEV (reference sequence). CDR3 length: 14 amino acids. J gave up 5 bases and V 5 bases, and 5 bases lay outside the gene matches. CDR3 protein: CASSEREAGDTQYF. CDR3 in DNA: TGTGCCAGCAGTGAGCGGGAGGCGGGAGATACGCAGTATTTT.

The V and J genes are TRBV9 and TRBJ2-1, with 10 bases that match TRBD2. This CDR3 is built from 14 residues. Germline V lookup: CDR1 SGDLS, CDR2 YYNGEE. The J segment lost 5 bases and the V segment lost 7 bases, leaving 6 bases of the junction unmatched. The CDR3 region has the DNA TGTGCCAGCTCCCTAGCGGGAGACCACAATGAGCAGTTCTTC. Translation: CASSLAGDHNEQFF.

The chain links TRBV28 to TRBJ1-2; D gene ambiguous. The germline CDR1 and CDR2 sequences are MDHEN and SYDVKM. The V and J ends lost 6 bases and 7 bases respectively, with 6 bases between them. The CDR3 runs to 10 residues. DNA of the CDR3: TGTGCCAGCAGGTACATTGGCTACACCTTC. This codes for CASRYIGYTF.

The genes are TRBV5-5 and TRBJ2-1; 9 bases agree with TRBD1. V trimming: 4 bases; J trimming: 12 bases; junction bases outside the gene matches: 20. The CDR3 sequence is 17 residues long. Germline V gene sequence: CDR1 SGHKS, CDR2 YYEKEE (reference sequence). CDR3 loop: CASSLPFGGQGRRRQFF. As DNA, the CDR3 is TGTGCCAGCAGCCTCCCCTTCGGGGGACAGGGAAGAAGAAGGCAGTTCTTC.

This clone was recorded only once. The chain is built from TRBV7-2 and TRBJ2-1, with a tentative D call TRBD1 (5 bases). The length of the CDR3 is 16 residues. V lost 2 bases to trimming and J lost 5 bases, with 16 bases between them. CDR1 is SGHTA, CDR2 FQGNSA, per germline. CDR3 coding DNA: TGTGCCAGCAGCTTAATGCGCCTGGTGGACAACAATGAGCAGTTCTTC. Encoded protein: CASSLMRLVDNNEQFF. The full variable domain, with the rest looked up from reference TRBV7-2 and TRBJ2-1, is GAGVSQSPSNKVTEKGKDVELRCDPISGHTALYWYRQSLGQGLEFLIYFQGNSAPDKSGLPSDRFSAERTGGSVSTLTIQRTQQEDSAVYLCASSLMRLVDNNEQFFGPGTRLTVL.

This chain connects TRBV5-1 to TRBJ2-1; 8 nucleotides agree with TRBD2. V trimming: 0 bases; J trimming: 3 bases; junction bases outside the gene matches: 11. CDR1 and CDR2 from the germline V gene are SGHRS and YFSETQ. This CDR3 spans 18 amino acids. CDR3 residues: CASSLASLAGLLYNEQFF. In nucleotides, the CDR3 is TGCGCCAGCAGCTTGGCTTCTTTAGCGGGACTTCTCTACAATGAGCAGTTCTTC.